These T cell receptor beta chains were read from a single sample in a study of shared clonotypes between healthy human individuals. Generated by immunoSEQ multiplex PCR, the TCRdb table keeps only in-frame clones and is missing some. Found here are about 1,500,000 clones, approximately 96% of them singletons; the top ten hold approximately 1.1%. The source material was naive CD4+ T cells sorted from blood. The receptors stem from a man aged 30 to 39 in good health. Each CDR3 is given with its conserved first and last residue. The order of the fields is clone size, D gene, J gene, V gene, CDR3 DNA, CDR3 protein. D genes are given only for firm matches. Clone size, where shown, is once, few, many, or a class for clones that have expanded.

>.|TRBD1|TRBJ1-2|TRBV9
TGTGCCAGCAGCGCTACCGGGACAGCTCCCGCTAAGGGCTACACCTTC
CASSATGTAPAKGYTF
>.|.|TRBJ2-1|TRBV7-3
TGTGCCAGCAGCTTCTTCCCCTTGACTGCGATAAGCGGCCCCGGCCTCAATGAGCAGTTCTTC
CASSFFPLTAISGPGLNEQFF
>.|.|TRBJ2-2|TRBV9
TGTGCCAGCAGCGTTGGACCGAACACCGGGGAGCTGTTTTTT
CASSVGPNTGELFF
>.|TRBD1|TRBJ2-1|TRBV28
TGTGCCAGCAGCACAGCGGCAGGGGGCACGACGGGCCGCGGGTTCTTC
CASSTAAGGTTGRGFF
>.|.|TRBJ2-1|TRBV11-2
TGTGCCAGCAGCTTAAGACAAAGTCCGGTGTACTACGGTGAGCAGTTCTTC
CASSLRQSPVYYGEQFF
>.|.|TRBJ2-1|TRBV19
TGTGCCAGTAGTATCCGGGGCTGCTATTTTTGTGAGCAGTTCTTC
CASSIRGCYFCEQFF
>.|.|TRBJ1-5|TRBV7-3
TGTGCCAGCAGCTTAACAGGGACTCAGCCCCAGCATTTT
CASSLTGTQPQHF
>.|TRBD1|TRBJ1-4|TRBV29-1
TGCAGCGTTGCCAGGGGGCCCTATAATGAAAAACTGTTTTTT
CSVARGPYNEKLFF
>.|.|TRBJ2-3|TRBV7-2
TGTGCCAGCAGCTTAGAGCGGAACACAGATACGCAGTATTTT
CASSLERNTDTQYF
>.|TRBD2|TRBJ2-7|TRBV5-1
TGCGCCAGCAGCTTGGGGACTAGCGGCCACTACGAGCAGTACTTC
CASSLGTSGHYEQYF
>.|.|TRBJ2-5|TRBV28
TGTGCCAGCAGTTTATCAAGTACAGGGCGAGAGACCCAGTACTTC
CASSLSSTGRETQYF
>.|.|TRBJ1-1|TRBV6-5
TGTGCCAGCAGTTATGGCGAGGGCTGGAACACTGAAGCTTTCTTT
CASSYGEGWNTEAFF
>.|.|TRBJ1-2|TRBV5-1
TGCGCCAGCAGCCCGAAACACAGCCTTGTCTATGGCTACACCTTC
CASSPKHSLVYGYTF
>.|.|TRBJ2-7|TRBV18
TGTGCCAGCTCACCCCGCCGGGTAAGCTCCTACGAGCAGTACTTC
CASSPRRVSSYEQYF
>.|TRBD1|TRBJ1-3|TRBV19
TGTGCCAGTGCTCGGTTCGGACAGGAGCGGGACACCATATATTTT
CASARFGQERDTIYF
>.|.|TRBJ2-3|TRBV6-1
TGTGCCAGCAGACCCTCGGGAGGCACAGATACGCAGTATTTT
CASRPSGGTDTQYF
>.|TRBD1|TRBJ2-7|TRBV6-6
TGTGCCAGCAGACAACAGGGGAGTTTATACGAGCAGTACTTC
CASRQQGSLYEQYF
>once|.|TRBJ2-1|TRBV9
TGTGCCAGCAGCGTAGAGCTACCTTCAGCATACAATGAGCAGTTCTTC
CASSVELPSAYNEQFF
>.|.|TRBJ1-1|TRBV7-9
TGTGCCAGCAGTGGGACGGTAAACACTGAAGCTTTCTTT
CASSGTVNTEAFF
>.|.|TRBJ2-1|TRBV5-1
TGCGCCAGCAGCTTGGTTCCTGTCATACAGGGAGGGGACAATGAGCAGTTCTTC
CASSLVPVIQGGDNEQFF
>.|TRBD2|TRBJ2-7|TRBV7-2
TGTGCCAGCAGCCCCTTGGGACTAGCGGGAAGCGAGCAGTACTTC
CASSPLGLAGSEQYF
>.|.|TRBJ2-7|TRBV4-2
TGTGCCAGCAGCTCGGAGCGACAGGTAGGCTACGAGCAGTACTTC
CASSSERQVGYEQYF
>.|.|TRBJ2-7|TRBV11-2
TGTGCCAGCAGCTTAGGGGGGGTGACAGGGACCCCCTACGAGCAGTACTTC
CASSLGGVTGTPYEQYF
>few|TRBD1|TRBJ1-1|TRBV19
TGTGCCAGTAGTAGTGGGGACAGGGGTCTAACTGAAGCTTTCTTT
CASSSGDRGLTEAFF
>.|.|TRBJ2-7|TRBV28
TGTGCCAGCAGTACGGAAACCCGTGGACACGAGCAGTACTTC
CASSTETRGHEQYF
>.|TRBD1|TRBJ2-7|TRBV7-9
TGTGCCAGCAGCTTAGGACAGGGGGCTACCTACGAGCAGTACTTC
CASSLGQGATYEQYF